A single sample gave rise to the 13 T cell receptor beta chains below, sequenced in a study of T cells in Graves' hyperthyroidism and ophthalmopathy. Using RNA transcripts as the source, TCR beta CDR3 regions were amplified. The TCR CDR3 was amplified in a first-round RT-PCR using the HTBI primer set. TCRdb reprocessed the multiplex PCR reads with MiXCR, giving one entry per CDR3 protein. Of around 340,000 distinct CDR3 sequences detected, 21% appear once; the ten largest clones hold under 55%. Sequenced sample: blood. These receptors originate from a woman aged 45 to 65 with Graves' hyperthyroidism.

The chain links TRBV10-2 to TRBJ2-6; TRBD1 agrees at 7 bases. Germline CDR1 is WSHSY and CDR2 is SAAADI. CDR3 length: 16 residues. Trimming removed 7 bases from V and 2 bases from J; junction bases left unmatched: 8. The CDR3 nucleotides are TGCGCCAGCACGAGGACAGGTTCTACTGGGGCCAACGTCCTGACTTTC. It is translated as CASTRTGSTGANVLTF.

There are many counts of this clonotype. The chain has TRBV20-1 and TRBJ1-1, with D possibly matching TRBD1 (6 bases). This CDR3 is built from 14 residues. CDR1 is DFQATT, CDR2 SNEGSKA, per germline (reference sequence). The V gene lost 6 bases and the J gene lost 5 bases, with 19 bases spanning the gap. CDR3 region: CSAKTLYRETEAFF. The CDR3 DNA is TGCAGTGCAAAAACCCTTTACAGGGAGACTGAAGCTTTCTTT.

The gene calls are TRBV7-2 and TRBJ2-2, with 12 nucleotides matching TRBD2. Germline trimming cut 3 bases from V and 7 bases from J; bases unmatched to any gene: 6. Germline CDR1 SGHTA, CDR2 FQGNSA. This CDR3 is built from 16 residues. The CDR3 spells CASSFRTSGMFGELFF. The CDR3 coding sequence is TGTGCCAGCAGCTTTCGGACTAGCGGGATGTTCGGGGAGCTGTTTTTT.

The chain employs TRBV5-1 and TRBJ2-3; 8 bases are shared with TRBD1. Germline CDR1 and CDR2: SGHRS and YFSETQ. This CDR3 has 15 amino acids. V was clipped by 5 bases and J by 1 base; unmatched bases: 6. The CDR3 spells CASSDQGAGTDTQYF. In nucleotides, the CDR3 is TGCGCCAGCAGTGACCAGGGGGCGGGCACAGATACGCAGTATTTT. The full variable domain, in which reference TRBV5-1 and TRBJ2-3 provide the parts outside the CDR3, is KAGVTQTPRYLIKTRGQQVTLSCSPISGHRSVSWYQQTPGQGLQFLFEYFSETQRNKGNFPGRFSGRQFSNSRSEMNVSTLELGDSALYLCASSDQGAGTDTQYFGPGTRLTVL.

The sample holds many counts of this clonotype. This chain uses TRBV6-1 with TRBJ2-7; D ambiguous. V lost 1 base to trimming and J lost 4 bases, with 14 bases between them. In germline, CDR1 is MNHNS, CDR2 SASEGT. CDR3 size: 15 residues. The CDR3 bases are TGTGCCAGCAGTGAAGTTTGGACCCACCGGTACGAGCAGTACTTC. Translating it yields CASSEVWTHRYEQYF.

This clonotype showed up just a few times. This CDR3 is CASSYMGVSNQPQHF. CDR3 DNA: TGTGCCAGCAGTTACATGGGGGTTAGCAATCAGCCCCAGCATTTT. V and J are TRBV6-6 and TRBJ1-5, with D possibly matching TRBD1 (5 bases). Trimming removed 2 bases from V and 0 bases from J, with 8 bases in between. CDR1 and CDR2 from the germline V gene are MNHNY and SVGAGI (reference sequence). This CDR3 has 15 residues.

The gene calls are TRBV4-2 and TRBJ2-1; 10 bases map to TRBD2. CDR3 length equals 18 residues. Losses at the gene ends were 0 bases for V and 6 bases for J; bases not matched to a gene: 11. Germline CDR1 LGHNA, CDR2 YNFKEQ. The CDR3 nucleotides read TGTGCCAGCAGCCAAGATTTGGCTAGCGGGAGAAGTGTCAATGAGCAGTTCTTC. It codes for CASSQDLASGRSVNEQFF.

This clonotype was seen more than once but under ten times. J is TRBJ2-2 and V is TRBV27; 14 nucleotides agree with TRBD2. The V segment lost 4 bases and the J segment 0 bases; nucleotides outside the gene matches: 1. Per the germline V gene, CDR1 is MNHEY and CDR2 is SMNVEV (reference sequence). This CDR3 has 17 amino acids. DNA for the CDR3: TGTGCCAGCAGTTGGGGACTAGCGGGGGCGAACACCGGGGAGCTGTTTTTT. This gives the protein CASSWGLAGANTGELFF.

The V call is TRBV20-1, the J call TRBJ2-3, with a possible D match to TRBD2 (5 bases). The CDR3 extends over 15 amino acids. Germline CDR1 reads DFQATT; CDR2 reads SNEGSKA (reference sequence). V was clipped by 6 bases and J by 1 base, with 17 bases between them. Written as DNA, the CDR3 is TGCAGTGCCCCCCATCCTACGCGGGGCACAGATACGCAGTATTTT. It yields the protein CSAPHPTRGTDTQYF.

Many counts were recorded for this clonotype. The junction departs from the called germline gene at one end, perhaps through a read error. The rearrangement links TRBV7-7 to TRBJ2-7; maybe TRBD2 (5 bases). The CDR3 length is 13 residues. The V gene's germline CDR1 is SSHAT and CDR2 FNYEAQ (reference sequence). CDR3 in amino acids: CASSLIRGYEQYF. The CDR3 DNA reads as TGTGCTAGCAGCTTAATTCGGGGCTACGAGCAGTACTTC.

The chain has TRBV27 and TRBJ1-2; 7 bases map to TRBD1. Germline assignment: CDR1 MNHEY and CDR2 SMNVEV (reference sequence). V was pared by 6 bases and J by 4 bases, with 8 bases of the junction left unmatched. CDR3 length: 14 amino acids. CDR3 in DNA: TGTGCCAGCAGCCGTGACAGGGCTAGCTATGGCTACACCTTC. Translated, it gives CASSRDRASYGYTF.

The gene calls are TRBV7-3 and TRBJ1-2; D is possibly TRBD1 (5 bases). V dropped 5 bases and J dropped 0 bases, with 13 bases sitting between them. The germline gives CDR1 SGHTA, CDR2 FQGTGA. The CDR3 extends over 15 amino acids. CDR3 nucleotides: TGTGCCAGCAGCCCGGGGGGGTCGGCTAACTATGGCTACACCTTC. Its protein product is CASSPGGSANYGYTF.

This clonotype has a count of ten or more. The J gene is TRBJ2-5, the V gene TRBV29-1; 10 positions agree with TRBD2. The CDR3 is 15 residues long. Germline-derived CDR1 and CDR2 are SQVTM and ANQGSEA. J gave up 6 bases and V 4 bases, and 11 bases lay outside the gene matches. CDR3 sequence (DNA): TGCAGCGTTGTTTATCCGGGACTAGCGAAGAAGACCCAGTACTTC. This encodes CSVVYPGLAKKTQYF.